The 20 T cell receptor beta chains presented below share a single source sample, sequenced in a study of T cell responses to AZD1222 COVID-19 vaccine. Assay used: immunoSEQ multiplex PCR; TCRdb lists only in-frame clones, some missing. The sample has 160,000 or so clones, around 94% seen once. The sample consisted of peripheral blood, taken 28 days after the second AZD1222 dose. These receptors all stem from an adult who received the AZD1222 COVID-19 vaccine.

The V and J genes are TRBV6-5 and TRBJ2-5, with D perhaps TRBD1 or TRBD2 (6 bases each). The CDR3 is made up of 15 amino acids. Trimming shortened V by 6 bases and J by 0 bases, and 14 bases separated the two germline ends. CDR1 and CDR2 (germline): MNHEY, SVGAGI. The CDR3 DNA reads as TGTGCCAGCAGCACCCAGGGGAGGTACCAAGAGACCCAGTACTTC. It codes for CASSTQGRYQETQYF.

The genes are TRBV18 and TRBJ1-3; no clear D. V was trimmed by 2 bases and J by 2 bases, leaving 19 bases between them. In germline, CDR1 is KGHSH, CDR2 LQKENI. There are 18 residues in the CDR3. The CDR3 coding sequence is TGTGCCAGCTCACCAGGAGAGCTGGACGGAGGGACTGGAAACACCATATATTTT. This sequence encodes CASSPGELDGGTGNTIYF.

The CDR3 here is CASSIGNRGPWGPQHF. For the CDR3, the DNA is TGTGCCAGTAGTATAGGAAACCGGGGCCCCTGGGGGCCCCAGCATTTT. The rearrangement links TRBV19 to TRBJ1-5, with D possibly being TRBD1 (5 bases). V was cut by 1 base and J by 9 bases, with 19 bases left in between. This CDR3 has 16 amino acids. Germline assignment: CDR1 LNHDA and CDR2 SQIVND (reference sequence).

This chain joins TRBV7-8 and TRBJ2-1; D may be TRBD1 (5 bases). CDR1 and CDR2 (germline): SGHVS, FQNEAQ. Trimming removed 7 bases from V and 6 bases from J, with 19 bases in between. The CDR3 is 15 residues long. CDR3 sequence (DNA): TGTGCCAGCACAGCCGACAGCCCGGTCTCCAATGAGCAGTTCTTC. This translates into CASTADSPVSNEQFF.

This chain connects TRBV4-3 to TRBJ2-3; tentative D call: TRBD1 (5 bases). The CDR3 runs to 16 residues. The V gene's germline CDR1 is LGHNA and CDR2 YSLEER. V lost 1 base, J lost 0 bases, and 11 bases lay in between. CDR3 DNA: TGCGCCAGCAGCCAAGCGAGACAGCCTAGCACAGATACGCAGTATTTT. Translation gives CASSQARQPSTDTQYF.

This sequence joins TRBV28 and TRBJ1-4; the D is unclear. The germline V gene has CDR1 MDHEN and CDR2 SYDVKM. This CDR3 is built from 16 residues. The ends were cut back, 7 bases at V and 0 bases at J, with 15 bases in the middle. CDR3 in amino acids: CASNPLVSTTNEKLFF. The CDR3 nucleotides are TGTGCCAGCAATCCTCTAGTATCGACAACTAATGAAAAACTGTTTTTT. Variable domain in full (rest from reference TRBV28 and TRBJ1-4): DVKVTQSSRYLVKRTGEKVFLECVQDMDHENMFWYRQDPGLGLRLIYFSYDVKMKEKGDIPEGYSVSREKKERFSLILESASTNQTSMYLCASNPLVSTTNEKLFFGSGTQLSVL.

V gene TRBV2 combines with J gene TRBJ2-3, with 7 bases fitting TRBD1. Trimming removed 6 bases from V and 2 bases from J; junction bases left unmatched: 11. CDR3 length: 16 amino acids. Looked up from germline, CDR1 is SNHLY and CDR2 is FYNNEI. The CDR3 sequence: CASSLAWDSVTDTQYF. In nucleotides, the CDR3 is TGTGCCAGCAGCTTGGCATGGGACAGTGTCACAGATACGCAGTATTTT.

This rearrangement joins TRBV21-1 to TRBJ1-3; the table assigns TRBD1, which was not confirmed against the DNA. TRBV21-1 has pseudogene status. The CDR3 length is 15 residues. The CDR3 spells CASSRSTGGRNTIYF. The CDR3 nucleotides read TGTGCCAGCAGCAGATCGACAGGGGGCAGAAACACCATATATTTT.

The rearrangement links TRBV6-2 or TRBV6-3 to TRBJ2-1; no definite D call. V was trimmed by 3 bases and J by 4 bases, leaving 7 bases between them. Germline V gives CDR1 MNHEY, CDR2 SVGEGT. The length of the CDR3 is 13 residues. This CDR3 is CASSYGDYNEQFF. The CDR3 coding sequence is TGTGCCAGCAGTTATGGGGATTACAATGAGCAGTTCTTC.

The CDR3 bases are TGTGCCAGCAGCTTAGCGGGGGGCCCGACCTACAATGAGCAGTTCTTC. Translated: CASSLAGGPTYNEQFF. The gene calls are TRBV7-6 and TRBJ2-1; D is possibly TRBD1 or TRBD2 (6 bases each). CDR3 size: 16 residues. The V end was cut by 0 bases, the J end by 2 bases, with 11 bases between. Germline V lookup: CDR1 SGHVS, CDR2 FNYEAQ.

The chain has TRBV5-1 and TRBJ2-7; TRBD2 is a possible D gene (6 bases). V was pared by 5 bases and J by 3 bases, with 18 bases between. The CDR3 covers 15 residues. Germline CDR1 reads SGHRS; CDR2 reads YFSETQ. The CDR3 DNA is TGCGCCAGCAGGTCCGGGACTCCGGCATACTACGAGCAGTACTTC. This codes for CASRSGTPAYYEQYF.

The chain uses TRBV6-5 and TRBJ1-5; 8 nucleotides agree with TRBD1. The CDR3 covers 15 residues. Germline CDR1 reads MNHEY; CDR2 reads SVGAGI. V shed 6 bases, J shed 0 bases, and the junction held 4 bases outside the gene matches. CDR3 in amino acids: CASRSGQGSNQPQHF. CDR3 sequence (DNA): TGTGCCAGCAGGAGCGGACAGGGTAGCAATCAGCCCCAGCATTTT.

The CDR3 DNA is TGCAGTGCCCATCCGGTTTCTTTCTTT. Amino acids: CSAHPVSFF. This chain joins TRBV20-1 and TRBJ1-1; D is unclear. This CDR3 comprises 9 residues. Trimming took off 6 bases at V and 12 bases at J, with 11 bases between the two ends. Germline CDR1 and CDR2: DFQATT and SNEGSKA (reference sequence).

The CDR3 loop is CASIPASQGARQPQHF. The DNA for the CDR3 is TGTGCCAGCATCCCGGCTTCACAGGGGGCGAGGCAGCCCCAGCATTTT. This chain links TRBV28 with TRBJ1-5; 9 positions agree with TRBD1. The germline V gene has CDR1 MDHEN and CDR2 SYDVKM. V trimming: 7 bases; J trimming: 7 bases; junction bases outside the gene matches: 14. The CDR3 spans 16 residues.

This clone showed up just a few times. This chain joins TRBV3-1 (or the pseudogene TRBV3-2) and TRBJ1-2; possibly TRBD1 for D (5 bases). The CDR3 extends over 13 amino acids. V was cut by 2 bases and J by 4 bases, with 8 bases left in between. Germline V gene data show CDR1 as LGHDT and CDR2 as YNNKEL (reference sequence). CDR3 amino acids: CASSQRGSYGYTF. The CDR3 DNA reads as TGTGCCAGCAGCCAAAGGGGTTCCTATGGCTACACCTTC.

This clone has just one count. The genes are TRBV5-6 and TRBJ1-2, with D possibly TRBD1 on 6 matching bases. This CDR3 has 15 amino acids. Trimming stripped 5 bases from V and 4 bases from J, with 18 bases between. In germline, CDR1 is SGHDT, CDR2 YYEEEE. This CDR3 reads CASREIGTFGYGYTF. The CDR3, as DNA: TGTGCCAGCAGAGAAATCGGGACATTCGGCTATGGCTACACCTTC. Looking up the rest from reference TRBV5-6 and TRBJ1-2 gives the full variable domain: DAGVTQSPTHLIKTRGQQVTLRCSPKSGHDTVSWYQQALGQGPQFIFQYYEEEERQRGNFPDRFSGHQFPNYSSELNVNALLLGDSALYLCASREIGTFGYGYTFGSGTRLTVV.

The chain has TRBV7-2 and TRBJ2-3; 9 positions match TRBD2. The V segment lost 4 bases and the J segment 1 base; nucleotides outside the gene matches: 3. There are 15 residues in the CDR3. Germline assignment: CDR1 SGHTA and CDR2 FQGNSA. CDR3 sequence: CASSSRTSGTDTQYF. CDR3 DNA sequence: TGTGCCAGCAGCTCCAGGACTAGCGGCACAGATACGCAGTATTTT.

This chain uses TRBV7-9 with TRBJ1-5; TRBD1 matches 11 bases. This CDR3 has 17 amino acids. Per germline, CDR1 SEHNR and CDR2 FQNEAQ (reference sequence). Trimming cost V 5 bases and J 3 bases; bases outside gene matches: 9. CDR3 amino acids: CASSLWTGGRHNQPQHF. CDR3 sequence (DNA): TGTGCCAGCAGCCTATGGACAGGGGGCAGGCACAATCAGCCCCAGCATTTT.

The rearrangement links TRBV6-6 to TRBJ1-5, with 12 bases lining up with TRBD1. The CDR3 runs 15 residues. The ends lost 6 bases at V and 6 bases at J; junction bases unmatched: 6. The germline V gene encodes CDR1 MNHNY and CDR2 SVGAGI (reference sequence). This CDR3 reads CASRLGQGAGQPQHF. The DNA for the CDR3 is TGTGCCAGCAGATTGGGACAGGGGGCCGGTCAGCCCCAGCATTTT.

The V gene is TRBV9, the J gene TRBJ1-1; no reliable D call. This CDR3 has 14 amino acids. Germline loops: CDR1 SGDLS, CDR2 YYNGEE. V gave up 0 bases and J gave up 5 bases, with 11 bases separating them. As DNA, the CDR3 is TGTGCCAGCAGCGTAGTTTTAGGGTCGACTGAAGCTTTCTTT. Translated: CASSVVLGSTEAFF.